This section outlines one TCR beta chain sequence together with its context. Clones were sequenced by immunoSEQ multiplex PCR, and TCRdb holds only the in-frame ones, with some missing. Here the sample spans 20,000 to 30,000 clones, roughly nine tenths being singletons. This sample is part of a study of T cell changes during pregnancy in multiple sclerosis. V was cut by 0 bases and J by 2 bases, with 8 bases left in between. Germline V lookup: CDR1 SGDLS, CDR2 YYNGEE. The CDR3 totals 14 residues. This receptor was taken from a female donor in good health, enrolled as a control in a pregnancy study. The chain has TRBV9 and TRBJ1-1, with a weak D call TRBD1 (6 bases). The specimen was CD8+ T cells from peripheral blood mononuclear cells, collected in the third trimester of pregnancy. The DNA for the CDR3 is TGTGCCAGCAGCGTAGGACAGGTTAACACTGAAGCTTTCTTT. It yields the protein CASSVGQVNTEAFF.